This TCR beta chain was retrieved from a study of a mutant IDH1 vaccine in newly diagnosed glioma. Study as a whole: At weeks 1, 3, 5, 7, 11, 15, 19 and 23, patients received a vaccination, eight in all. Previous care, which was radiotherapy, temozolomide, or both, most often involved both. Investigators started vaccination 4-6 weeks after radiotherapy alone, or with temozolomide cycles.

From germline, CDR1 is MNHEY and CDR2 SVGAGI. With 6 bases removed from V and 0 bases from J, the gap between germline ends came to 10 bases. The CDR3 sequence is 14 residues long. Using immunoSEQ multiplex PCR, the repertoire was profiled, and TCRdb retains in-frame clones only, with some absent. This table has 29,000 or so clones, over 80% appearing once. Turning to this clone: No antigen is known for it.

Time point here: week 23, last vaccination. The vaccine gave 300 ug of a 20-mer mutant IDH1 peptide subcutaneously per dose. This rearrangement joins TRBV6-5 to TRBJ2-3; D possibly uses TRBD1 or TRBD2 (6 bases each). The receptor was derived from a woman aged 18-29 years with glioma. The source was PBMCs, collected from a glioma patient whose treatment included an IDH1 peptide vaccine. This chain's CDR3 is CASRGGISTDTQYF. The CDR3 region has the DNA TGTGCCAGCAGGGGGGGCATTAGCACAGATACGCAGTATTTT.